Following are 15 T cell receptor beta chains from one sample sequenced in a study of human T cells and chemical hapten exposure. TCRdb re-called the RACE reads with MiXCR, one entry per CDR3 protein. The data contain 70,000 to 80,000 distinct CDR3 sequences, 25% to 40% of them seen just once; the ten biggest clones take up about 8.1%. The sample's time point: patch test 1, 2 weeks after DPC sensitization. Treatment reported: therapeutic diphenylcyclopropenone sensitization with weekly scalp DPC. The sample was whole blood, taken in connection with sensitization to the hapten diphenylcyclopropenone (DPC). Source of these receptors: a man aged 40-55 years with alopecia areata. Some clones in this sample may be carry-over from other donors' samples.

The gene calls are TRBV4-3 and TRBJ2-7; D is possibly TRBD1 (5 bases). CDR3 size: 14 residues. Germline assignment: CDR1 LGHNA and CDR2 YSLEER. The ends were cut back, 1 base at V and 3 bases at J, with 10 bases in the middle. The CDR3 region is CASSQVMGLYEQYF. The CDR3 DNA sequence: TGCGCCAGCAGCCAAGTGATGGGGCTCTACGAGCAGTACTTC.

V gene TRBV6-2 or TRBV6-3 combines with J gene TRBJ1-5, with 8 bases matching TRBD1. The trim removed 2 bases at V and 6 bases at J, leaving 3 bases unmatched. The CDR3 is 14 amino acids. Germline values: CDR1 MNHEY, CDR2 SVGEGT. CDR3 nucleotide sequence: TGTGCCAGCAGTTACGCAGGGGGCAGTCAGCCCCAGCATTTT. This sequence encodes CASSYAGGSQPQHF.

The chain couples TRBV6-1 to TRBJ2-1, with TRBD2 matching over 14 bases. The CDR3 is made up of 16 amino acids. V lost 4 bases to trimming and J lost 8 bases; unmatched junction nucleotides: 7. Germline CDR1 and CDR2: MNHNS and SASEGT. CDR3 DNA sequence: TGTGCCAGCAGTGCGACCGGGACTAGCGGGAGCGATGAGCAGTTCTTC. This codes for CASSATGTSGSDEQFF.

The chain is built from TRBV3-1 and TRBJ2-7; 7 nucleotides line up with TRBD1. The germline V gene has CDR1 LGHDT and CDR2 YNNKEL (reference sequence). The V segment lost 1 base and the J segment 3 bases; nucleotides outside the gene matches: 9. This CDR3 is 16 amino acids long. CDR3 in DNA: TGTGCCAGCAGCCAAGGACGATGGGGACAGAACTACGAGCAGTACTTC. Translating gives CASSQGRWGQNYEQYF.

The J gene is TRBJ2-5, the V gene TRBV6-5, with D tentatively TRBD1 (6 bases). Per the germline V gene, CDR1 is MNHEY and CDR2 is SVGAGI. Trimming removed 5 bases from V and 5 bases from J, with 15 bases in between. The CDR3 has 14 residues. The CDR3 loop reads CASSPSGQGETQYF. The CDR3 coding sequence is TGTGCCAGCAGTCCGTCCGGGCAGGGGGAGACCCAGTACTTC.

The rearrangement links TRBV7-2 to TRBJ1-5; D is unresolved. The germline gives CDR1 SGHTA, CDR2 FQGNSA. Trimming cost V 1 base and J 4 bases, with 11 bases left between them. The CDR3 length is 15 residues. In nucleotides, the CDR3 is TGTGCCAGCAGCTTAGGGGCGGCTTTTAATCAGCCCCAGCATTTT. Amino acid sequence: CASSLGAAFNQPQHF. Full variable domain (missing parts from reference TRBV7-2 and TRBJ1-5): GAGVSQSPSNKVTEKGKDVELRCDPISGHTALYWYRQSLGQGLEFLIYFQGNSAPDKSGLPSDRFSAERTGGSVSTLTIQRTQQEDSAVYLCASSLGAAFNQPQHFGDGTRLSIL.

The J gene is TRBJ2-2, the V gene TRBV5-5; 8 nucleotides line up with TRBD1. With V trimmed by 2 bases and J by 1 base, 4 bases remained unmatched. Germline loops: CDR1 SGHKS, CDR2 YYEKEE (reference sequence). The CDR3 covers 16 residues. Written as DNA, the CDR3 is TGTGCCAGCAGCTTCCGACAGGGGCGGAACACCGGGGAGCTGTTTTTT. It translates to CASSFRQGRNTGELFF. The complete variable domain, with remaining parts taken from reference TRBV5-5 and TRBJ2-2, reads DAGVTQSPTHLIKTRGQQVTLRCSPISGHKSVSWYQQVLGQGPQFIFQYYEKEERGRGNFPDRFSARQFPNYSSELNVNALLLGDSALYLCASSFRQGRNTGELFFGEGSRLTVL.

A word on this clonotype: Its ends do not fully match the called genes, so a read error is possible. This rearrangement joins TRBV29-1 to TRBJ1-1; D gene ambiguous. The CDR3 is 11 residues long. From germline, CDR1 is SQVTM and CDR2 ANQGSEA. The CDR3: CSVNSGNETFF. The CDR3, as DNA: TGCAGCGTTAACAGCGGGAATGAAACTTTCTTT.

This clonotype has more than one count but fewer than ten. The chain has TRBV24-1 and TRBJ2-3; 12 bases are shared with TRBD2. In germline, CDR1 is KGHDR, CDR2 SFDVKD. The CDR3 is made up of 15 amino acids. The V and J ends lost 5 bases and 6 bases, in that order; junction bases with no gene match: 5. CDR3 DNA: TGTGCCACCAGTGGTAGACTAGCGGGAGCGGATACGCAGTATTTT. It encodes CATSGRLAGADTQYF.

In its sample, this clonotype was seen a few times. The chain couples TRBV28 to TRBJ2-2; 9 bases are a match to TRBD1. With V trimmed by 4 bases and J by 5 bases, 8 bases remained unmatched. This CDR3 is built from 16 residues. Germline assignment: CDR1 MDHEN and CDR2 SYDVKM. CDR3 protein: CASSSILTGGTGELFF. CDR3 DNA: TGTGCCAGCAGTTCGATTCTGACAGGGGGAACCGGGGAGCTGTTTTTT.

The rearrangement uses TRBV5-1 and TRBJ2-3, with D possibly matching TRBD2 (6 bases). Germline CDR1 SGHRS, CDR2 YFSETQ. Trimming left V 0 bases short and J 2 bases short, with 13 bases between. This CDR3 has 16 residues. Here the CDR3 reads CASSLVGGGATDTQYF. CDR3 in DNA: TGCGCCAGCAGCTTGGTGGGCGGAGGGGCCACAGATACGCAGTATTTT.

This clonotype has only a few counts. The chain links TRBV20-1 to TRBJ2-7; no clear D gene. This CDR3 has 15 amino acids. Trimming stripped 5 bases from V and 2 bases from J, with 19 bases between. Germline CDR1 is DFQATT and CDR2 is SNEGSKA (reference sequence). The CDR3 loop reads CSAPHLTRAPYEQYF. CDR3 nucleotide sequence: TGCAGTGCTCCCCATTTAACCCGGGCCCCCTACGAGCAGTACTTC.

The rearrangement joins TRBV28 to TRBJ2-3; D is uncertain. V lost 7 bases and J lost 2, with 10 bases in between. The length of the CDR3 is 13 residues. Germline CDR1 reads MDHEN; CDR2 reads SYDVKM. The CDR3, as DNA: TGTGCCAGCATGGTCGGCAACACAGATACGCAGTATTTT. This sequence encodes CASMVGNTDTQYF.

This chain uses TRBV3-1 with TRBJ2-7, with 11 bases that match TRBD1. Germline CDR1 and CDR2: LGHDT and YNNKEL (reference sequence). Trimming cost V 5 bases and J 6 bases; bases outside gene matches: 6. This CDR3 has 14 amino acids. The CDR3 loop reads CASSCRDRGCEQYF. The CDR3, as DNA: TGTGCCAGCAGCTGCCGGGACAGGGGGTGCGAGCAGTACTTC.

This clonotype has a handful of counts. The genes are TRBV7-3 and TRBJ1-1, with D tentatively TRBD1 (5 bases). Germline V lookup: CDR1 SGHTA, CDR2 FQGTGA. The ends were cut back, 4 bases at V and 4 bases at J, with 13 bases in the middle. The CDR3 covers 14 residues. This CDR3 is CASSSTGGLTEAFF. The DNA of the CDR3 is TGTGCCAGCAGCTCTACCGGGGGACTCACTGAAGCTTTCTTT.